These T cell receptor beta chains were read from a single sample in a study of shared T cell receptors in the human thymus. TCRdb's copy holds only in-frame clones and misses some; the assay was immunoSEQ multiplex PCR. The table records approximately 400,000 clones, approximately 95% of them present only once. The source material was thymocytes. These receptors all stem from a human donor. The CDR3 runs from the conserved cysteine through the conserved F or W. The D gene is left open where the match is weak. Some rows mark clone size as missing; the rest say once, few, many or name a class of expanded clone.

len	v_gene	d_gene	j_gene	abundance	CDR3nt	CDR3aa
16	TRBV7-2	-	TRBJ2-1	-	TGTGCCAGCAGCCGCTGGGGTAAAGACTCCTACAATGAGCAGTTCTTC	CASSRWGKDSYNEQFF
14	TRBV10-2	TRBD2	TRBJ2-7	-	TGCGCCAGCGCCGCGGGCGGGAGCGACTACGAGCAGTACTTC	CASAAGGSDYEQYF
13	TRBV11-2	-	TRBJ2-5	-	TGTGCCAGCAGCGCCCATCCGGGGAAGACCCAGTACTTC	CASSAHPGKTQYF
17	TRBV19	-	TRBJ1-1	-	TGTGCCAGTCATTATACCCCCCACGCAGGACTATGGACTGAAGCTTTCTTT	CASHYTPHAGLWTEAFF
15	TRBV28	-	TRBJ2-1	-	TGTGCCAGCAGTGCTAGCGCGGGATCCTACAATGAGCAGTTCTTC	CASSASAGSYNEQFF
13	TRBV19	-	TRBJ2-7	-	TGTGCCAGTAGCCCTGGACCGGGCGTATACCCTTTGTTC	CASSPGPGVYPLF
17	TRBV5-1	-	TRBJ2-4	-	TGCGCCAGCAGCTTGGCCGGGACCGTGTGGGGCAAAAACATTCAGTACTTC	CASSLAGTVWGKNIQYF
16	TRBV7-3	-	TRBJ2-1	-	TGTGCCAGCAGCTTAATTGGGACTCATTCCTACAATGAGCAGTTCTTC	CASSLIGTHSYNEQFF
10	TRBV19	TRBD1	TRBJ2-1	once	TGTGCCAGTAGTAAAGGACAGGGGGTCTTC	CASSKGQGVF
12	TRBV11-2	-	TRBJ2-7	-	TGTGCCAGCAGCTTAGAGCTTTCCGGGCAGTACTTC	CASSLELSGQYF
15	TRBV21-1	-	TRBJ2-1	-	TGTGCCAGCAGCGCCAACGCGGGAGTAGGTAATGAGCAGTTCTTC	CASSANAGVGNEQFF
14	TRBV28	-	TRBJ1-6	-	TGTGCCAGCAGTTTCCCATCAGATAATTCACCCCTCCACTTT	CASSFPSDNSPLHF
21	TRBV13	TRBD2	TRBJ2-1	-	TGTGCCAGCAGCGCCATCCAGGGACTAGCGGGAGAAAGTACGGTGTACAATGAGCAGTTCTTC	CASSAIQGLAGESTVYNEQFF
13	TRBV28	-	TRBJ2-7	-	TGTGCCAGCGGAACAGTGCCCTCCTACGAGCAGTACTTC	CASGTVPSYEQYF
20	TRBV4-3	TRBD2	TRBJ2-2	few	TGCGCCAGCAGCCGCGATAAGCTAGCGGGAGTAAAGCGTTACACCGGGGAGCTGTTTTTT	CASSRDKLAGVKRYTGELFF
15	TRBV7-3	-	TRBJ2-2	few	TGTGCCAGCAGCTTAACTCCAGGGCCCACCGGGGAGCTGTTTTTT	CASSLTPGPTGELFF
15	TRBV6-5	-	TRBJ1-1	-	TGTGCCAGCAGAAGGGTGGGAGACATGAACACTGAAGCTTTCTTT	CASRRVGDMNTEAFF
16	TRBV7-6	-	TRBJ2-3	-	TGTGCCAGCAGCTCCACGACCATTCGACGCACAGATACGCAGTATTTT	CASSSTTIRRTDTQYF
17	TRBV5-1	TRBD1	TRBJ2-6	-	TGCGCCAGCAGCTTTATGGGACAGGGTTCTGGGGCCAACGTCCTGACTTTC	CASSFMGQGSGANVLTF
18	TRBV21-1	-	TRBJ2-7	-	TGTGCCAGCAGCAAAGCGCGGCACTTCACCACGTTCCCATACGAGCAGTACTTC	CASSKARHFTTFPYEQYF
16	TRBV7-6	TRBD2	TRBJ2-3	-	TGTGCCAGCAGCCCTACTAGGACTAGCGGCACAGATACGCAGTATTTT	CASSPTRTSGTDTQYF
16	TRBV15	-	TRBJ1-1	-	TGTGCCACCAGCAGAGATATGTGGCCAGGGAGAACTGAAGCTTTCTTT	CATSRDMWPGRTEAFF
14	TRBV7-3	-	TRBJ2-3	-	TGTGCCAGCAGCTTTGGAGCGGCGGGGGATACGCAGTATTTT	CASSFGAAGDTQYF
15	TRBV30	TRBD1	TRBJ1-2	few	TGTGCCTGGAGTGTAATAACAGGGGCAAACTATGGCTACACCTTC	CAWSVITGANYGYTF
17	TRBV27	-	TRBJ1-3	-	TGTGCCAGCAGTTTAAGATCAGGCAGGGGATCGGGAAACACCATATATTTT	CASSLRSGRGSGNTIYF
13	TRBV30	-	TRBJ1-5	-	TGTGCCTGGAGTGAGGGGGTAAGTCAGCCCCAGCATTTT	CAWSEGVSQPQHF
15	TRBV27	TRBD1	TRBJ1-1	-	TGTGCCAGCAGTTTAATAGGACAGGGTGGCACTGAAGCTTTCTTT	CASSLIGQGGTEAFF
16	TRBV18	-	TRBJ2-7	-	TGTGCCAGCTCACCCCGGCCCCCGGGACTCAACTACGAGCAGTACTTC	CASSPRPPGLNYEQYF
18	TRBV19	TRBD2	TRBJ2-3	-	TGTGCCAGTAGTATAGCCCTTATCGAGCGGGGGGACACAGATACGCAGTATTTT	CASSIALIERGDTDTQYF
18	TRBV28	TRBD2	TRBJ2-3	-	TGTGCCAGCAGTCTCCTGGGGACTAGCGGGAGAGTGGAAGATACGCAGTATTTT	CASSLLGTSGRVEDTQYF
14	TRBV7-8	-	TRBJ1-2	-	TGTGCCAGCAGCCTGGACATCCCCTGCTATGGCTACACCTTC	CASSLDIPCYGYTF
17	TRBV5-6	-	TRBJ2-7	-	TGTGCCAGCAGTGCGGGGAGGACAGTTGGGGGGTACCACGAGCAGTACTTC	CASSAGRTVGGYHEQYF
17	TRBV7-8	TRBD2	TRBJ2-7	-	TGTGCCAGCAGTCAGGGAGTAGCGGGAGGGGACTCCTACGAGCAGTACTTC	CASSQGVAGGDSYEQYF
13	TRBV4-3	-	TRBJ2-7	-	TGCGCCAGCAGCCGCGACTTGCACTACGAGCAGTACTTC	CASSRDLHYEQYF
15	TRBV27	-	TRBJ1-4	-	TGTGCCAGCAGTCCCCACATAAGGGCTAATGAAAAACTGTTTTTT	CASSPHIRANEKLFF
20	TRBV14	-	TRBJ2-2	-	TGTGCCAGCAGCCAAGCGTCGACGGACTGGATCCAAAATGAGGGCGGGGAGCTGTTTTTT	CASSQASTDWIQNEGGELFF